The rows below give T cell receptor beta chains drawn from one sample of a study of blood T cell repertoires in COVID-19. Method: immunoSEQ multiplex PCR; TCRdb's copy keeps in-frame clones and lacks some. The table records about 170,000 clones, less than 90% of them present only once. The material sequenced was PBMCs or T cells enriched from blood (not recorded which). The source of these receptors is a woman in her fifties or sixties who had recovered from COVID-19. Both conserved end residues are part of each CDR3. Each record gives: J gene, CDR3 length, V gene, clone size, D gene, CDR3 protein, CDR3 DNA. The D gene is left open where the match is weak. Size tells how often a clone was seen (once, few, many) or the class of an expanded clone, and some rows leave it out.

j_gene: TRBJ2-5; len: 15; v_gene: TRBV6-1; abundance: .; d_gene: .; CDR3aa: CASSERTLLQETQYF; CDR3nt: TGTGCCAGCAGTGAACGGACACTACTCCAAGAGACCCAGTACTTC
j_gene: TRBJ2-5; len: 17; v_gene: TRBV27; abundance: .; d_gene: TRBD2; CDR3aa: CASSSRLAGGGRETQYF; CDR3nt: TGTGCCAGCAGTTCCCGACTAGCGGGAGGAGGTCGGGAGACCCAGTACTTC
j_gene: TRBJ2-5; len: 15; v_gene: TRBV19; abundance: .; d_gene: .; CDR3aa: CASSMTQAGRETQYF; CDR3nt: TGTGCCAGTAGTATGACACAGGCAGGAAGGGAGACCCAGTACTTC
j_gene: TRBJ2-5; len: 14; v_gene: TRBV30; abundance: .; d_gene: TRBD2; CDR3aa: CAWKISGRAETQYF; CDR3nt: TGTGCCTGGAAGATTAGCGGGAGGGCGGAGACCCAGTACTTC
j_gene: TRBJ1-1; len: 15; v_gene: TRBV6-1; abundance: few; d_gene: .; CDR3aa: CASSDPLGGATEAFF; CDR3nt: TGTGCCAGCAGTGACCCTCTCGGGGGGGCCACTGAAGCTTTCTTT
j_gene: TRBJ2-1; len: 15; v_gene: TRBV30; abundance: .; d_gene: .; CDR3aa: CAWSVGGSSYNEQFF; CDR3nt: TGTGCCTGGAGTGTAGGGGGAAGCTCCTACAATGAGCAGTTCTTC
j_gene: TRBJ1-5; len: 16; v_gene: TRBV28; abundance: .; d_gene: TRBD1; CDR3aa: CASSPMTGTRNQPQHF; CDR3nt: TGTGCCAGCAGTCCAATGACAGGGACTCGCAATCAGCCCCAGCATTTT
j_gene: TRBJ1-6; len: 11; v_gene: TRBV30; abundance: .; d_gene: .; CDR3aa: CAWSTESPLHF; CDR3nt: TGTGCCTGGAGTACTGAGTCACCCCTCCACTTT
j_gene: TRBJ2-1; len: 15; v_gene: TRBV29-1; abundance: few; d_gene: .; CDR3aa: CSVEDQEDSYNEQFF; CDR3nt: TGCAGCGTTGAAGATCAGGAGGACAGCTACAATGAGCAGTTCTTC
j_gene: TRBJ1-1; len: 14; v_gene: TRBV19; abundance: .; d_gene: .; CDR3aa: CASTSSRPNTEAFF; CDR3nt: TGTGCCAGTACCAGCAGCAGGCCGAACACTGAAGCTTTCTTT
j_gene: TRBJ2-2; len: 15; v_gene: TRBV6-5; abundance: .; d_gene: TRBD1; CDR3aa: CASTQGQPNTGELFF; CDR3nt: TGTGCCAGCACCCAGGGACAGCCGAACACCGGGGAGCTGTTTTTT
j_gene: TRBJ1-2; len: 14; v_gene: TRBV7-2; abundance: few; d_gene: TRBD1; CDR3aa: CASSFRTGGSGYTF; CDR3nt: TGTGCCAGCAGCTTTCGGACAGGGGGCTCTGGCTACACCTTC
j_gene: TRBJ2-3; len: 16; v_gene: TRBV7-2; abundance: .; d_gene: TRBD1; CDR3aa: CASSFGGTGGLDTQYF; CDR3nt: TGTGCCAGCAGCTTTGGTGGGACAGGGGGCTTAGATACGCAGTATTTT
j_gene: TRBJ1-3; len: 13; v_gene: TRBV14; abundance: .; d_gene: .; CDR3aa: CASSIGSGNTIYF; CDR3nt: TGTGCCAGCAGTATCGGTTCTGGAAACACCATATATTTT
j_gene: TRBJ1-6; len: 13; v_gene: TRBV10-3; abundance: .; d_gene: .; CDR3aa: CATQTETDSPLHF; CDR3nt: TGTGCCACACAGACGGAAACGGATTCACCCCTCCACTTT
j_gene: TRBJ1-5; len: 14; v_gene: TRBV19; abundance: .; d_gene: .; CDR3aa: CASSISYSNQPQHF; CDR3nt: TGTGCCAGTAGTATATCCTATAGCAATCAGCCCCAGCATTTT
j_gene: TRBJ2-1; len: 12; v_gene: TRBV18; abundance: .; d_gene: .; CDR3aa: CASSPRQDEQFF; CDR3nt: TGTGCCAGCTCACCCAGACAGGACGAGCAGTTCTTC
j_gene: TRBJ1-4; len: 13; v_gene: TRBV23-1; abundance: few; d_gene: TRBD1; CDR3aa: CAMTDRTNEKLFF; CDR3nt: TGCGCCATGACGGACAGGACTAATGAAAAACTGTTTTTT
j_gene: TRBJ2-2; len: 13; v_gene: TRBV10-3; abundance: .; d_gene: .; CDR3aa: CAIRDSTTGELFF; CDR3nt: TGTGCCATCAGGGACAGCACCACCGGGGAGCTGTTTTTT
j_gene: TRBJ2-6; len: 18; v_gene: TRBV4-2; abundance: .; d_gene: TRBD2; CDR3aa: CASSPRGLATSGANVLTF; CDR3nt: TGTGCCAGCAGCCCGCGGGGACTAGCGACCTCTGGGGCCAACGTCCTGACTTTC
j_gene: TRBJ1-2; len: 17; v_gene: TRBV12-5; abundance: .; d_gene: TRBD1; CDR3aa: CASGPLIPGQGHYGYTF; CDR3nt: TGTGCTAGTGGTCCCCTAATTCCGGGACAGGGGCACTATGGCTACACCTTC
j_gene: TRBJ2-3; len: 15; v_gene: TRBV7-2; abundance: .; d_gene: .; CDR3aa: CASSVASGGTDTQYF; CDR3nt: TGTGCCAGCAGCGTAGCGTCGGGAGGCACAGATACGCAGTATTTT
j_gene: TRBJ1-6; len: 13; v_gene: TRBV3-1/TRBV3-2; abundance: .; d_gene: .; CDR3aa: CASSQGTGSPLHF; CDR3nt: TGTGCCAGCAGCCAAGGTACGGGGTCACCCCTCCACTTT
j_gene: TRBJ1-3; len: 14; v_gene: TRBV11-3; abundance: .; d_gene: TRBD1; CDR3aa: CASSPQGAGNTIYF; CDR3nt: TGTGCCAGCAGCCCGCAGGGGGCTGGAAACACCATATATTTT
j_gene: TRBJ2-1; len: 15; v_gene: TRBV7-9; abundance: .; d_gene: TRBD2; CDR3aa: CASSVAGGHNNEQFF; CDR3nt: TGTGCCAGCAGCGTAGCGGGAGGGCATAACAATGAGCAGTTCTTC
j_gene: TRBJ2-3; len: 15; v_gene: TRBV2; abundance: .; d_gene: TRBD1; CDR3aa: CASSTRQGPTDTQYF; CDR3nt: TGTGCCAGCAGTACCAGACAGGGACCCACAGATACGCAGTATTTT